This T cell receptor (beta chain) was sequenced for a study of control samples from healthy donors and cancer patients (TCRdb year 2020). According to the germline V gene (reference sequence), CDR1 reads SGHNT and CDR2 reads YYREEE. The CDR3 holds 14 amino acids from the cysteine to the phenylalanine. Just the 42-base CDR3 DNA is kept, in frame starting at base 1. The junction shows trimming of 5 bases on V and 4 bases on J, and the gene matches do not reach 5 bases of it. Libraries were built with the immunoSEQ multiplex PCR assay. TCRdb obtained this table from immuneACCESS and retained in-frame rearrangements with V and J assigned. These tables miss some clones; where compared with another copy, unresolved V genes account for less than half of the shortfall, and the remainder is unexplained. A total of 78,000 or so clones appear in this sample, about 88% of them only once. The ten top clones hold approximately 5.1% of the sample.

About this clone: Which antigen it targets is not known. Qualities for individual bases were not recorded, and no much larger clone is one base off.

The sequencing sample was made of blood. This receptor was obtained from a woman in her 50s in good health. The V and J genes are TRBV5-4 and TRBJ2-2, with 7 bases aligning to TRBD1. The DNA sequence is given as TGTGCCAGCAGGACGGGACAGAGCACCGGGGAGCTGTTTTTT. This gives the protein CASRTGQSTGELFF. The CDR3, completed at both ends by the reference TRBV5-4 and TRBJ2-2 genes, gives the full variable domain ETGVTQSPTHLIKTRGQQVTLRCSSQSGHNTVSWYQQALGQGPQFIFQYYREEENGRGNFPPRFSGLQFPNYSSELNVNALELDDSALYLCASRTGQSTGELFFGEGSRLTVL.